These T cell receptor beta chains were read from a single sample in a study of type 1 regulatory T cells. One entry per CDR3 protein, called by TCRdb with MiXCR from the reads. Here the sample spans around 2,400 distinct CDR3 sequences, around 6.3% being singletons. The sequenced sample consisted of CD4+ T cells, either the whole sample or a sorted fraction (not recorded which). The receptors here all came from a human donor in good health. The CDR3 runs from the conserved cysteine through the conserved F or W. D genes are given only for firm matches. Some rows have no size entry. The others give once, few or many, or a class for an expanded clone.

J gene,D gene,clone size,V gene,CDR3 protein,CDR3 DNA
TRBJ2-5,.,large,TRBV28,CASSYDTVETQYF,TGTGCCAGCAGTTACGACACGGTGGAGACCCAGTACTTC
TRBJ2-3,.,medium-sized,TRBV28,CASSLSTPDTQYF,TGTGCCAGCAGTTTATCTACCCCAGATACGCAGTATTTT
TRBJ2-3,TRBD2,medium-sized,TRBV20-1,CSARDLAGVGGGVDTQYF,TGCAGTGCTAGAGATTTGGCGGGGGTTGGCGGGGGTGTAGATACGCAGTATTTT
TRBJ2-7,.,medium-sized,TRBV18,CASSPPSTYEQYF,TGTGCCAGCTCACCACCGTCAACCTACGAGCAGTACTTC
TRBJ2-6,.,large,TRBV7-2,CASSLAEVSGANVLTF,TGTGCCAGCAGCTTAGCGGAGGTCTCTGGGGCCAACGTCCTGACTTTC
TRBJ2-7,TRBD1,medium-sized,TRBV6-5,CASSKGTGIYEQYF,TGTGCCAGCAGTAAGGGGACAGGGATTTACGAGCAGTACTTC
TRBJ2-2,.,medium-sized,TRBV30,CAWRTGGTGELFF,TGTGCCTGGAGGACAGGCGGGACCGGGGAGCTGTTTTTT
TRBJ2-1,TRBD2,medium-sized,TRBV29-1,CSVVTSGVYNEQFF,TGCAGCGTGGTGACTAGCGGGGTCTACAATGAGCAGTTCTTC
TRBJ2-5,.,medium-sized,TRBV12-3/TRBV12-4,CASTSRGWETQYF,TGTGCCAGCACTTCACGTGGCTGGGAGACCCAGTACTTC
TRBJ1-3,.,.,TRBV6-2/TRBV6-3,CVSTTTRSGSSGYTIYF,TGTGTCAGCACCACAACGAGATCAGGGAGCTCTGGATACACCATATATTTT
TRBJ2-3,TRBD1,medium-sized,TRBV7-3,CASSKSGGFVPDTQYF,TGTGCCAGCAGCAAATCAGGGGGCTTCGTCCCAGATACGCAGTATTTT
TRBJ1-2,.,medium-sized,TRBV5-1,CASSLSQGGGYTF,TGCGCCAGCAGCTTGAGCCAGGGAGGCGGCTACACCTTC
TRBJ1-4,TRBD1,medium-sized,TRBV5-1,CASSSGQGIEKLFF,TGCGCCAGCAGCTCGGGACAGGGGATTGAAAAACTGTTTTTT
TRBJ2-1,.,medium-sized,TRBV20-1,CSALDPGLHLGGEQFF,TGCAGTGCTTTAGACCCGGGACTCCACTTGGGGGGCGAGCAGTTCTTC
TRBJ2-3,TRBD2,medium-sized,TRBV29-1,CSVAGDSGGAGTQYF,TGCAGCGTTGCGGGGGATAGCGGGGGGGCCGGTACGCAGTATTTT
TRBJ1-1,TRBD1,medium-sized,TRBV4-1,CASSAQGVGAEAFF,TGCGCCAGCAGCGCACAGGGGGTCGGCGCTGAAGCTTTCTTT
TRBJ2-3,TRBD1,medium-sized,TRBV5-1,CASSLVQGATDTQYF,TGCGCCAGCAGCTTGGTACAGGGGGCCACAGATACGCAGTATTTT
TRBJ1-5,.,medium-sized,TRBV7-2,CASSGGRNQPQHF,TGTGCCAGCAGCGGGGGCCGCAATCAGCCCCAGCATTTT
TRBJ2-3,TRBD2,medium-sized,TRBV20-1,CSARFSGGAWWGRDTQYF,TGCAGTGCTAGATTTAGCGGGGGGGCCTGGTGGGGGCGAGATACGCAGTATTTT
TRBJ2-1,.,medium-sized,TRBV15,CATSRESPGRYNEQFF,TGTGCCACCAGCAGAGAATCCCCGGGACGGTACAATGAGCAGTTCTTC
TRBJ1-1,.,medium-sized,TRBV2,CASRADSEAFF,TGTGCCAGCAGAGCCGACAGTGAAGCTTTCTTT
TRBJ1-4,TRBD1,medium-sized,TRBV6-6,CASSPGEGGGQKLFF,TGTGCCAGCAGCCCCGGAGAGGGAGGGGGCCAAAAACTGTTTTTT
TRBJ2-3,.,medium-sized,TRBV5-1,CASSFTDTQYF,TGCGCCAGCAGCTTCACAGATACGCAGTATTTT
TRBJ1-1,.,.,TRBV6-5,CASKPSSNTEAFF,TGTGCCAGCAAACCCAGCTCGAACACTGAAGCTTTCTTT